The present entry profiles one TCR beta chain with its context. Its antigen is still unknown. No base qualities exist here, and no much larger clone lies one base off it. TCRbeta CDR3 regions were immunosequenced from extracted DNA using the immunoSEQ Assay at Adaptive Biotechnologies. The original pipeline was this. To measure the absolute abundance of each unique TCRbeta CDR3, the sequences were collapsed and filtered. Clonality was calculated as 1 minus Pielou's evenness, with only productive in-frame rearrangements included in the computation. For regional overlap, the top 100 nucleotide rearrangements were followed across paired samples, and the Morisita index was used to compare paired samples against unrelated samples. The immunoSEQ Rearrangement Details tool was used to assess convergence of nucleotide rearrangements onto identical amino acid sequences. What TCRdb holds here is the immuneACCESS table cut down to in-frame rearrangements. Part of the clones is not present; checked against another copy, under half of the missing clones reflect an unresolved V gene, and the others are unexplained. That table gives V, J and clone size, and the DNA gave D and trimming. The sample table contains 1,000 to 1,500 clones; only one count was recorded for around two fifths of them. Over 15% of the sample goes to the ten largest clones.

The source of the sample is a study of CXCR4 blockade with PD-1 therapy in pancreatic cancer (dated by TCRdb to about 2019). In terms of the full investigation: The study analyzed resected pancreatic ductal adenocarcinoma using both multiplex immunohistochemistry and TCRbeta immunosequencing, alongside ex vivo slice culture that tested PD-1 and CXCR4 blockade. Two geographically distinct regions were TCR-sequenced from each of several tumors to assess intratumoral heterogeneity. Overall study results and their limits: Clonal expansion was observed in tumors, with a mean productive clonality of 0.14 compared with roughly 0.046 in healthy blood, but no correlation between clonality and survival was found. Amino acid clone frequency correlated strongly with the number of distinct nucleotide rearrangements encoding it, suggesting convergent selection by common tumor antigens. Because only TCRbeta chains were sequenced, true antigen-specificity overlap among convergent dominant clones remained unconfirmed while awaiting paired alpha-beta single-cell sequencing.

The archived tumor blocks came from patients who had not received neoadjuvant therapy before resection. For the preserved-tissue arm, the study drew on more than 29 surgical resection samples taken from around 25 pancreatic ductal adenocarcinoma patients who had not been treated previously. DNA for the resection arm was extracted from ten 5-micron curls of FFPE tumor lying next to the multiplex immunohistochemistry slide. The CDR1 and CDR2 encoded by the germline V gene are SGHNT and YENEEA. V drops 1 base and J drops 0 bases, leaving 8 bases in between. The CDR3 goes from the cysteine to the phenylalanine over 15 residues. Just the 45-base CDR3 DNA is kept, in frame starting at base 1.

This clonotype originated in a human donor with pancreatic ductal adenocarcinoma. This chain is built from TRBV11-3 and TRBJ2-3; the D segment cannot be called with confidence. Sequenced material: tumor tissue. The CDR3 has the sequence CASSLGASSTDTQYF. Read as DNA, the sequence is TGTGCCAGCAGCTTAGGGGCGTCAAGCACAGATACGCAGTATTTT.